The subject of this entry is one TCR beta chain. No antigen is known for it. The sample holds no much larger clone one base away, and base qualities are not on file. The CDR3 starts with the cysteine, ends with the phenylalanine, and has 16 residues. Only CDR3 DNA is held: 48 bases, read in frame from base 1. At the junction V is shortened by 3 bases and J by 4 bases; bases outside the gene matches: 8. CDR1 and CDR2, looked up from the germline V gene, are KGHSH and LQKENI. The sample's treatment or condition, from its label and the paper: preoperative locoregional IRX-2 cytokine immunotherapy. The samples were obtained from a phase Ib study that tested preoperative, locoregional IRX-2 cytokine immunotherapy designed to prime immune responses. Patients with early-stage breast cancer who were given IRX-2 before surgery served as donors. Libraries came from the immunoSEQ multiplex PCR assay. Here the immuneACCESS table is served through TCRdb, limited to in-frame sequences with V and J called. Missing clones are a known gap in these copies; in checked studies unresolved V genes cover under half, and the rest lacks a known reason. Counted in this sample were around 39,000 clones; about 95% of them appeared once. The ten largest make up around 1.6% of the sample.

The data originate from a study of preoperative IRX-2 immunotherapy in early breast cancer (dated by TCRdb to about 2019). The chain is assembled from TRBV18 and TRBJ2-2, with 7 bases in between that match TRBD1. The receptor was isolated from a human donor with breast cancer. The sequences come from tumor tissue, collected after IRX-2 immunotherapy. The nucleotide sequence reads TGTGCCAGCTCACCGCCGACAGGGCTGGCCACCGGGGAGCTGTTTTTT. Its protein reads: CASSPPTGLATGELFF.